The present T cell receptor beta chain was sequenced within a study of technical replicates of blood from several donors. Repertoires were generated with immunoSEQ multiplex PCR, while TCRdb's copy carries only in-frame clones and drops some. Found here are almost 70,000 clones, approximately 90% of them singletons; the top ten hold 4.5% to 5%. This CDR3 comprises 15 residues. Germline loops: CDR1 SNHLY, CDR2 FYNNEI. Trimming cost V 6 bases and J 2 bases, with 11 bases left between them. V gene TRBV2 combines with J gene TRBJ2-6; D remains unclear. This sequence was found in a human donor in good health. Some clones in this sample may be carry-over from other donors' samples. The sequenced sample consisted of PBMCs. The CDR3 is CASSTESAGANVLTF. In DNA form, the CDR3 reads TGTGCCAGCAGCACAGAGTCTGCTGGGGCCAACGTCCTGACTTTC.